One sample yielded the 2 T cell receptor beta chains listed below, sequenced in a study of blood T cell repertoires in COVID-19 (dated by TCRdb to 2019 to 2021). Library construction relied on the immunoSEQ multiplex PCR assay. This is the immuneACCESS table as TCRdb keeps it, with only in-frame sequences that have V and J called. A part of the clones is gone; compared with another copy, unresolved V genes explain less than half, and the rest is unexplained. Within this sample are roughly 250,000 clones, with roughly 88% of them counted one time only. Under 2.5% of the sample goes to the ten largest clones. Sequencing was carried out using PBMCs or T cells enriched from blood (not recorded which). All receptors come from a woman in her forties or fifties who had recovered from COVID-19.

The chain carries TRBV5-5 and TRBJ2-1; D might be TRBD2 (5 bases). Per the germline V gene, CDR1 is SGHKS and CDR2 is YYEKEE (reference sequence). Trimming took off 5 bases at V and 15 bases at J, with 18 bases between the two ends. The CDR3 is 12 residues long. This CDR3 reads CASRLSSSTPFF. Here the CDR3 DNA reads TGTGCCAGCAGACTCTCTAGCTCCACCCCGTTCTTC.

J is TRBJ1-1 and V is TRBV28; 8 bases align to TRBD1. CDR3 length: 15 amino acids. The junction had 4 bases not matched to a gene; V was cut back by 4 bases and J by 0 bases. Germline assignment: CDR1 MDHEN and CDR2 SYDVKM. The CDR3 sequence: CASSSGTGLNTEAFF. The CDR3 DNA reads TGTGCCAGCAGTTCGGGGACAGGATTGAACACTGAAGCTTTCTTT.